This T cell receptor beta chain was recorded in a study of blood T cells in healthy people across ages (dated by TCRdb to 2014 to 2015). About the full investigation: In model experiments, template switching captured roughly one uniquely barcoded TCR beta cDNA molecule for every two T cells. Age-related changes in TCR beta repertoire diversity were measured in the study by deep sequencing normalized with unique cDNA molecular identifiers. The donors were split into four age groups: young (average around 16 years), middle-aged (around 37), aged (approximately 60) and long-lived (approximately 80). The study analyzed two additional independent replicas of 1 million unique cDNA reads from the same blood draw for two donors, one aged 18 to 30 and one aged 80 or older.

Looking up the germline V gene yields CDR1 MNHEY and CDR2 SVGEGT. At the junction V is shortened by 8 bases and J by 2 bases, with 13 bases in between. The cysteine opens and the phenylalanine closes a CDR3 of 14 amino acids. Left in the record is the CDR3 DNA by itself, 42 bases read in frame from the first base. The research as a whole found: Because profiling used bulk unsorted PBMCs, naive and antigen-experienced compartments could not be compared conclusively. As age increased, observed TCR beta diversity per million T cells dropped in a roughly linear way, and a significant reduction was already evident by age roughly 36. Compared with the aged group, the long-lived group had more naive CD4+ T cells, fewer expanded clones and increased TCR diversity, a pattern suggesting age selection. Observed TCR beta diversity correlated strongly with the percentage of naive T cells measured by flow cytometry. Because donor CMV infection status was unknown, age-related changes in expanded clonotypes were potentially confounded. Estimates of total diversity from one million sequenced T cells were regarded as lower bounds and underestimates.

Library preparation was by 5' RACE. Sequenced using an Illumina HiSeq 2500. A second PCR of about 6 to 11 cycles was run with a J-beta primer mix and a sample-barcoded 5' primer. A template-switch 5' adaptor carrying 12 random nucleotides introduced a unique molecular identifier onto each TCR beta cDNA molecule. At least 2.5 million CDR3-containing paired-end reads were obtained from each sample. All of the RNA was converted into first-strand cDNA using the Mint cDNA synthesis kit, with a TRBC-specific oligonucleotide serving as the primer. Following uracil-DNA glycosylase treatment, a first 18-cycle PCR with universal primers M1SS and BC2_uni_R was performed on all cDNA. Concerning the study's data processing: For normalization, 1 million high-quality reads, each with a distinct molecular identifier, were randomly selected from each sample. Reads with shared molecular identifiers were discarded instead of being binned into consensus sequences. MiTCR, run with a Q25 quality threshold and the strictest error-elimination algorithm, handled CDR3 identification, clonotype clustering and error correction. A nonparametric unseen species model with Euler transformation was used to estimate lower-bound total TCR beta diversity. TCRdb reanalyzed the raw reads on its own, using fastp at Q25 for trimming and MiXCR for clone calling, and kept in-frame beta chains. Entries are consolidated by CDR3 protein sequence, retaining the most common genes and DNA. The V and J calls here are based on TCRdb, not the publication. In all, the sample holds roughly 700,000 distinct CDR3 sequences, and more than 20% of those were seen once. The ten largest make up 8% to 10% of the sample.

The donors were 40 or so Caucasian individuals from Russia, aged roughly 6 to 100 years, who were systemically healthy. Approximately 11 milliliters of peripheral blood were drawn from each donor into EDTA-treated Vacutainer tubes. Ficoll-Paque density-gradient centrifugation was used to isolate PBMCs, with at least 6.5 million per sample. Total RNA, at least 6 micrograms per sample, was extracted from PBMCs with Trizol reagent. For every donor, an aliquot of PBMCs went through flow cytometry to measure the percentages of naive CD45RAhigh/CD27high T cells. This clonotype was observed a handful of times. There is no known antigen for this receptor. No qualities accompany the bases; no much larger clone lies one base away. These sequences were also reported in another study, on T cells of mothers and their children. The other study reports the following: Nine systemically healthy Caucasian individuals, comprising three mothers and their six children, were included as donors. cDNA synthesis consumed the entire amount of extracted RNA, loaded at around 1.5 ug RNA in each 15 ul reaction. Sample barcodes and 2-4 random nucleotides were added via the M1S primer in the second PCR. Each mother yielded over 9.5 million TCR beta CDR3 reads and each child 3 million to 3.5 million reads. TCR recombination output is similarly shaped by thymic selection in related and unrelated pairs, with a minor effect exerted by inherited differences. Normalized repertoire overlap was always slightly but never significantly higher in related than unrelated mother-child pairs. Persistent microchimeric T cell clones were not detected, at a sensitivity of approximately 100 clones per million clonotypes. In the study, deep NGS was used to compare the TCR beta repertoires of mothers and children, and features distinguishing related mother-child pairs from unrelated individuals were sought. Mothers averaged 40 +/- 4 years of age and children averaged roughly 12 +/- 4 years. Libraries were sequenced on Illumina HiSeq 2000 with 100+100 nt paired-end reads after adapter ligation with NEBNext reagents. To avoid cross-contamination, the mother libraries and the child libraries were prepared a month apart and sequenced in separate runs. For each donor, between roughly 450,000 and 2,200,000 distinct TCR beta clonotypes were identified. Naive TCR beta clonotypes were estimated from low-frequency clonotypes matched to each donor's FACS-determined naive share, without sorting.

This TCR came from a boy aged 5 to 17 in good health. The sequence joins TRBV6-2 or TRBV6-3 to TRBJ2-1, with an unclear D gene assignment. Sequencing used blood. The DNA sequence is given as TGTGCCAGCCGGAACTTGGGGACCTACAATGAGCAGTTCTTC. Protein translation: CASRNLGTYNEQFF.